This T cell receptor (beta chain) is drawn from a study of cytomegalovirus exposure and HLA in healthy donors. Study-wide background: The same platform used for the 650 to 850 first-cohort repertoires was also used for the 100 to 150 validation repertoires, as a later analysis reported. Overall study results and limits: Researchers catalogued over 150 TCR beta chains as cytomegalovirus-associated.

Separate from the roughly 700-subject first cohort was the roughly 120-subject validation cohort, to which the donors belonged. As for this clone: Its antigen is unidentified.

Germline V lookup: CDR1 SNHLY, CDR2 FYNNEI. V trimming: 4 bases; J trimming: 8 bases; junction bases outside the gene matches: 13. The CDR3 has 17 residues. Clones were read by immunoSEQ multiplex PCR, and TCRdb kept only the in-frame ones, dropping some. This table has some 120,000 clones, around 94% appearing once. The sample taken for sequencing was PBMCs. The rearrangement joins TRBV2 to TRBJ2-1; 11 nucleotides agree with TRBD2. The origin of this receptor is a young woman in good health and CMV-seronegative. CDR3 DNA sequence: TGTGCCAGCAGTGTGGATAGCGGGAGGGCCTTGGTATATGAGCAGTTCTTC. It yields the protein CASSVDSGRALVYEQFF. Full variable domain (outside the CDR3, taken from reference TRBV2 and TRBJ2-1): EPEVTQTPSHQVTQMGQEVILRCVPISNHLYFYWYRQILGQKVEFLVSFYNNEISEKSEIFDDQFSVERPDGSNFTLKIRSTKLEDSAMYFCASSVDSGRALVYEQFFGPGTRLTVL.